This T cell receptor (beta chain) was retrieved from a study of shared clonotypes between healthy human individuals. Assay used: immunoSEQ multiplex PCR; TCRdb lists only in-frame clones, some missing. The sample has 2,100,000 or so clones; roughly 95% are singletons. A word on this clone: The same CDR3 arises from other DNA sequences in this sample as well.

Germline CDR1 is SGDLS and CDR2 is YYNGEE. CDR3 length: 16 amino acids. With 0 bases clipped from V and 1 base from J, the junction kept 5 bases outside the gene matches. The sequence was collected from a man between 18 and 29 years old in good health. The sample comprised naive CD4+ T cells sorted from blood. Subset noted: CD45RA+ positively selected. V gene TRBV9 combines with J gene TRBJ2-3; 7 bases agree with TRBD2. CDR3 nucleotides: TGTGCCAGCAGCGTAGCGGGGAGGGCCGGCACAGATACGCAGTATTTT. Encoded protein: CASSVAGRAGTDTQYF.